The rows below give T cell receptor beta chains drawn from one sample of a study of circulating and synovial CD4+ cells in juvenile arthritis. Sequenced by immunoSEQ multiplex PCR; TCRdb stores in-frame clones only, minus some. Of 30,000 to 40,000 clones in the sample, about 95% are singletons; the top ten hold 0.15% to 0.2%. The material sequenced was CD4+ T cells from blood. The receptors stem from a human donor with juvenile idiopathic arthritis. Both conserved end residues are part of each CDR3. Each record gives: V gene, D gene, CDR3 protein. The D gene is left open where the match is weak.

TRBV30	TRBD1	CAWSDWRRGGYTMNTEAFF
TRBV7-9	-	CASSLSGGGNSPLHF
TRBV5-1	TRBD2	CASSAGTSGGGDTQYF
TRBV6-5	-	CASSPDWRGEQFF
TRBV6-1	-	CASSDGQAYLNTEAFF
TRBV5-4	TRBD2	CASSLPPQGGKETQYF
TRBV9	TRBD2	CASSAGLVSTGELFF
TRBV5-8	TRBD1	CASSSVGQARVPYSYEQYF
TRBV7-2	-	CASSLALGSEAFF
TRBV4-3	-	CASSQDLVRRSNEKLFF
TRBV6-1	-	CASSGQSTDTQYF
TRBV27	-	CASTSSTDTQYF
TRBV5-1	TRBD1	CASSLNSDRAEKLFF
TRBV28	TRBD1	CASSSGQGLLYEQYF
TRBV5-8	-	CASTERRLTDTQYF
TRBV18	TRBD1	CASSPNGQGGEKLFF
TRBV11-3	-	CASSLGQSYEQYF
TRBV6-1	-	CAILGYTF
TRBV28	TRBD1	CASSLPPGQGQHF
TRBV19	TRBD1	CASSMWQGETGELFF
TRBV28	-	CASTRAGRQYF
TRBV30	TRBD2	CALNGASGVSDTQYF
TRBV28	-	CASSLWEGGHSPLHF
TRBV5-1	TRBD2	CASGSGDYTDTQYF
TRBV27	TRBD2	CASSVAGFFQGIGETQYF
TRBV5-4	-	CASSPRPTLTYNSPLHF
TRBV2	-	CASSVEGAQYGYTF
TRBV6-1	-	CASSEDSRGTGELFF
TRBV15	-	CATSRVTGTNYGYTF
TRBV4-3	TRBD1	CASSQETGGYNEQFF
TRBV19	-	CASRFTNEKLFF
TRBV15	TRBD1	CATSGGQGARGGELFF
TRBV9	-	CASSVGGPGSGYEQYF
TRBV10-3	TRBD1	CAISQGALDNEQFF
TRBV29-1	TRBD1	CSVAHGTGFYNEQFF
TRBV2	-	CASSHGQTNTEAFF
TRBV6-5	-	CASSPFHQGDEQFF
TRBV27	TRBD2	CASSLQGRGGQYEQYF
TRBV6-6	-	CASTTMTRRETQYF
TRBV10-3	-	CAITPNSVGGVNGYTF
TRBV7-2	TRBD2	CASSPPGLAGGVYEQYF
TRBV28	TRBD1	CASSQGDTEAFF
TRBV28	-	CASSPTRQEQANYGYTF
TRBV19	TRBD1	CASGAGTVEETQYF
TRBV5-6	TRBD1	CASSLRQGYEQYF
TRBV6-1	TRBD1	CATHGTGDNSPLHF
TRBV4-2	-	CASSQDGGSHTDTQYF
TRBV28	-	CASRSGGSSPLHF
TRBV7-9	-	CASTLDFPLGYTF
TRBV5-6	TRBD1	CASSQGRGRETQYF